This T cell receptor (beta chain) was found in a study of shared clonotypes between healthy human individuals. The overall study: Plates per donor: three CD4 naive, three CD4 memory, two CD8 naive, one CD8 memory.

Assay used: immunoSEQ multiplex PCR; TCRdb lists only in-frame clones, some missing. The sample contains 1,100,000 or so clones, 70% to 80% of which appear only once. Findings of the study overall: An expected dependence of interdonor clonotype sharing on sequencing depth was noted. Sharing across a few donors was seen in 4.5% to 6.5% of naive CD4 clonotypes.

Comment on this clone: Its cognate antigen is unknown.

Trimming pared 4 bases from V and 5 bases from J, leaving 14 bases between. In germline, CDR1 is GTSNPN, CDR2 SVGIG (reference sequence). The CDR3 spans 13 residues. This sequence joins TRBV30 and TRBJ2-5; tentatively, D is TRBD1 (6 bases). This clonotype originated in a man between 18 and 29 years old in good health. Some clones in this sample may be carry-over from other donors' samples. The specimen was memory CD4+ T cells from PBMCs. Sample subset: CD45RA-negative fraction. The CDR3 DNA follows: TGTGCCTGGACCAAGACAGGAAGGGAGACCCAGTACTTC. This codes for CAWTKTGRETQYF. Drawing the rest from reference TRBV30 and TRBJ2-5, the complete variable domain is SQTIHQWPATLVQPVGSPLSLECTVEGTSNPNLYWYRQAAGRGLQLLFYSVGIGQISSEVPQNLSASRPQDRQFILSSKKLLLSDSGFYLCAWTKTGRETQYFGPGTRLLVL.